This entry describes one T cell receptor (beta chain). The antigen remains undetermined. The sample belongs to a study of T-cell memory formation after mild COVID-19. For the study at large: TCR clusters were mostly confined to one donor each.

Study findings and constraints: Contracting CD4+ clones were located mainly in CM and EM, and CD8+ clones in EMRA.

CDR1 is SGHRS, CDR2 YFSETQ, per germline. V lost 5 bases to trimming and J lost 2 bases; unmatched junction nucleotides: 9. This CDR3 has 15 amino acids. Constant-segment-primed 5'RACE gave TCR alpha and TCR beta cDNA libraries with sample barcodes and UMIs. Each CDR3 protein gets one entry after TCRdb re-called the 5' RACE reads with MiXCR. The sample has almost 550,000 distinct CDR3 sequences; about 20% are singletons. The chain couples TRBV5-1 to TRBJ1-1; TRBD1 matches 7 bases. The TCR sequence derives from an adult woman who had mild COVID-19 (a few samples of this study predate the infection). Cell type and time point are not known. The sequenced material came from PBMCs or a T cell subset sorted from them (not recorded which). The CDR3 DNA follows: TGCGCCAGCAGAGAGGGGGCGGTTATTAACACTGAAGCTTTCTTT. It yields the protein CASREGAVINTEAFF.